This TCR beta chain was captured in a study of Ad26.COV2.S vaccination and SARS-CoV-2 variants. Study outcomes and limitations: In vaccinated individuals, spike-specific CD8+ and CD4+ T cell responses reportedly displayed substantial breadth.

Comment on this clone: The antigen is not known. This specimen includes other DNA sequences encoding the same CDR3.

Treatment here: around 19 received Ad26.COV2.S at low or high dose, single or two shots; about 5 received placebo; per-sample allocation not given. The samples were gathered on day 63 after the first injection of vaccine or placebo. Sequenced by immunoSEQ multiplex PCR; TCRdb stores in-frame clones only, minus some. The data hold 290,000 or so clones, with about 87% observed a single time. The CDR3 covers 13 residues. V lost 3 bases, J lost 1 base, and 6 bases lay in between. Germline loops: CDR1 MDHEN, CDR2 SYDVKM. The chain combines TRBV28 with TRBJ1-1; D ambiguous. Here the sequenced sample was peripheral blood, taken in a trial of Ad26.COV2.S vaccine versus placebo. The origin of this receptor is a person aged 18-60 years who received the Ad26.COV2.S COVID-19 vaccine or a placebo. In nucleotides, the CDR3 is TGTGCCAGCAGTTTTAGCGGGAACACTGAAGCTTTCTTT. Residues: CASSFSGNTEAFF.